This T cell receptor (beta chain) derives from a study of CD8 T cells in ankylosing spondylitis. Germline V lookup: CDR1 SGHDT, CDR2 YYEEEE. The CDR3 is 13 amino acids. Study findings and constraints: Some motif variants were previously reported in reactive arthritis synovial fluid and blood. In peripheral blood, disease-linked CD8+ clones occurred at relatively low frequencies. Ankylosing spondylitis blood appeared to be characterized by a TCR beta motif of several highly homologous variants.

Quantitative 5'-RACE with molecular barcodes produced the TCR beta libraries. TCRdb passed the 5' RACE reads through MiXCR, listing each CDR3 protein once. This sample has under 250,000 distinct CDR3 sequences, with 8% to 9% found just once. This clonotype was seen ten or more times. What it binds is not known. The junction does not match germline at one end; this may be a read error. The specimen was blood, either unsorted or a sorted T cell fraction (not recorded which). The V call is TRBV5-6, the J call TRBJ2-7, with D perhaps matching TRBD2 (5 bases). The TCR was taken from a female donor with ankylosing spondylitis or in good health (not recorded which). The CDR3 DNA sequence: TGTGCCAGCAGCTTGGGGGGAGCTGGGCAAAAAAACTTC. It translates to CASSLGGAGQKNF.